The present T cell receptor (beta chain) was sequenced within a study of cytomegalovirus exposure and HLA in healthy donors. As concerns this clone: Its cognate antigen is unknown.

Overall study results and limits: Follow-up analysis found HLA locus-dependent TCR association rates, highest for DRB1 and lowest for HLA-C. In an earlier analysis, most TCR beta V segments were productive about 87% or about 30% of the time. High sensitivity and specificity were reportedly achieved when the classifier diagnosed cytomegalovirus status.

The ends lost 7 bases at V and 0 bases at J; junction bases unmatched: 3. CDR1 and CDR2 from the germline V gene are SGHNT and YYREEE (reference sequence). The CDR3 sequence is 14 residues long. The PCR employed 60 Vbeta primers together with 13 Jbeta primers. The protocol was immunoSEQ multiplex PCR, while the TCRdb copy is restricted to in-frame clones and leaves out a portion. Of 150,000 to 200,000 clones in the sample, roughly two thirds were seen once. This chain joins TRBV5-4 and TRBJ1-3, with TRBD1 matching 8 bases. This receptor was taken from a woman younger than 30 in good health and CMV-seropositive. Input material: PBMCs. The CDR3 loop is CASWTGLSGNTIYF. The CDR3 DNA is TGTGCCAGCTGGACAGGGCTCTCTGGAAACACCATATATTTT.